This passage covers 26 T cell receptor beta chains from one sample sequenced in a study of molecular identifiers for immune sequencing clone quantification. Each CDR3 protein gets one entry after TCRdb re-called the PCR reads with MiXCR. The table records around 460,000 distinct CDR3 sequences, about a fifth of them present only once. The sample consisted of naive CD8+ T cells from blood, with Jurkat cell RNA spiked in. The subset is: FACS-sorted CD8+CD4-CCR7+CD45RA+ naive T cells. Every receptor here comes from a human donor in good health. Some libraries in this study had Jurkat cell RNA spiked in.

This rearrangement joins TRBV28 to TRBJ2-7, with 9 bases that match TRBD1. Germline CDR1 is MDHEN and CDR2 is SYDVKM. This CDR3 comprises 16 residues. V lost 3 bases, J lost 5 bases, and 11 bases stayed unmatched. For the CDR3, the DNA is TGTGCCAGCAGTTTGGAGAGGGGACAGGGCTTCCACGAGCAGTACTTC. Its protein is CASSLERGQGFHEQYF.

This clonotype was counted ten times or more. The CDR3 sequence: CASSPAQNEKLFF. DNA for the CDR3: TGTGCCAGCAGCCCAGCTCAGAATGAAAAACTGTTTTTT. The rearrangement links TRBV7-9 to TRBJ1-4; D not certain. The CDR3 is 13 amino acids. Germline assignment: CDR1 SEHNR and CDR2 FQNEAQ (reference sequence). V lost 5 bases and J 5 bases, leaving 9 bases between the germline ends.

The chain uses TRBV20-1 and TRBJ1-5; D is unclear. With 0 bases removed from V and 9 bases from J, the gap between germline ends came to 12 bases. This CDR3 has 13 residues. Germline values: CDR1 DFQATT, CDR2 SNEGSKA (reference sequence). The CDR3 protein is CSARDGTGPPQHF. For the CDR3, the DNA is TGCAGTGCTAGAGATGGTACTGGGCCGCCCCAGCATTTT.

This clonotype was seen repeatedly, ten times or more. V usage is TRBV7-6 and J usage is TRBJ2-5; TRBD2 agrees at 7 bases. The CDR3 totals 16 residues. Germline-derived CDR1 and CDR2 are SGHVS and FNYEAQ. The J segment lost 5 bases and the V segment lost 3 bases, leaving 12 bases of the junction unmatched. This CDR3 reads CASSFQAGPIRETQYF. The CDR3 nucleotides read TGTGCCAGCAGCTTCCAAGCGGGACCTATACGGGAGACCCAGTACTTC.

Comment on this clonotype: With a much larger clone just one base away, this may be a read error. V usage is TRBV3-1 and J usage is TRBJ2-7; 7 bases agree with TRBD2. This CDR3 has 15 amino acids. In germline, CDR1 is LGHDT, CDR2 YNNKEL (reference sequence). The CDR3 here is CASSSAAGVGYERYF. The CDR3 DNA follows: TGTGCCAGCAGTTCCGCGGCGGGAGTCGGGTACGAGCGGTACTTC.

For this clonotype: Possible read error: a much larger clone is one base away. The CDR3 does not close with the conserved phenylalanine or tryptophan, likely indicating a read error. The chain uses TRBV7-2 and TRBJ1-3, with 8 positions matching TRBD1. Germline assignment: CDR1 SGHTA and CDR2 FQGNSA. Trimming at V came to 4 bases and at J to 0 bases, leaving 8 bases not matched to a gene. The length of the CDR3 is 17 residues. The CDR3 here is CASSSGQGTVSGNTIYL. DNA for the CDR3: TGTGCCAGCAGCTCCGGACAGGGCACAGTCTCTGGAAACACCATATATCTT.

This clonotype was seen a few times. V and J are TRBV20-1 and TRBJ1-1, with 8 bases lining up with TRBD1. CDR1 is DFQATT, CDR2 SNEGSKA, per germline (reference sequence). The V gene end was trimmed by 5 bases and the J gene end by 3 bases; junction bases not matched to a gene: 5. CDR3 length: 13 amino acids. Written as DNA, the CDR3 is TGCAGTGCTCCCGGGACAGGTCACACTGAAGCTTTCTTT. Translation: CSAPGTGHTEAFF.

As regards this clonotype: This may come from a read error, since a much larger clone is one base off. The V gene is TRBV12-3 or TRBV12-4, the J gene TRBJ2-3, with 7 bases aligning to TRBD1. J was trimmed by 2 bases and V by 1 base; bases with no gene match: 9. CDR3 length: 17 residues. Written as DNA, the CDR3 is TGTGCCAGCAGTTTAGAGGGGGCGCCCTTCCCCACAGATACGCAGTATTTT. Its protein is CASSLEGAPFPTDTQYF.

This clonotype was counted many times. The V call is TRBV6-1, the J call TRBJ2-5; D is unclear. There are 15 residues in the CDR3. Germline lookup yields CDR1 MNHNS and CDR2 SASEGT. Trimming took 2 bases from V and 0 from J, leaving 10 bases between them. The CDR3 loop is CASSEIRSYQETQYF. CDR3 coding DNA: TGTGCCAGCAGTGAAATTCGGTCCTACCAAGAGACCCAGTACTTC.

This clonotype was recorded at least ten times. This chain uses TRBV27 with TRBJ1-5, with D perhaps TRBD1 (5 bases). Looked up from germline, CDR1 is MNHEY and CDR2 is SMNVEV (reference sequence). The V end was cut by 3 bases, the J end by 6 bases, with 12 bases between. The CDR3 contains 14 residues. CDR3 sequence reads: CASSLSQGFQPQHF. The CDR3 DNA reads TGTGCCAGCAGTTTGAGCCAGGGTTTTCAGCCCCAGCATTTT.

This rearrangement joins TRBV5-8 to TRBJ1-1; 11 bases map to TRBD1. Trimming at V came to 5 bases and at J to 3 bases, leaving 6 bases not matched to a gene. This CDR3 region has 15 residues. Germline values: CDR1 SGHTS, CDR2 YDEGEE. CDR3 DNA sequence: TGTGCCAGCAGGGACAGGGGGCGCAGGGACACTGAAGCTTTCTTT. The encoded protein is CASRDRGRRDTEAFF.

This clonotype was observed many times. This chain uses TRBV20-1 with TRBJ2-7; D assignment may be TRBD1 or TRBD2 (5 bases each). The germline V gene has CDR1 DFQATT and CDR2 SNEGSKA (reference sequence). The V and J ends lost 2 bases and 3 bases respectively, with 8 bases between them. This CDR3 is 12 amino acids long. CDR3 amino acids: CSARMGVYEQYF. CDR3 nucleotide sequence: TGCAGTGCTAGAATGGGGGTCTACGAGCAGTACTTC.

The V gene is TRBV7-9, the J gene TRBJ2-7; 7 nucleotides line up with TRBD1. In germline, CDR1 is SEHNR, CDR2 FQNEAQ (reference sequence). V lost 3 bases, J lost 0 bases, and 5 bases stayed unmatched. CDR3 length: 15 residues. The CDR3 DNA follows: TGTGCCAGCAGCTTTGGACAGGCCCGCTCCTACGAGCAGTACTTC. It encodes CASSFGQARSYEQYF. Full variable domain (outside the CDR3, taken from reference TRBV7-9 and TRBJ2-7): DTGVSQNPRHKITKRGQNVTFRCDPISEHNRLYWYRQTLGQGPEFLTYFQNEAQLEKSRLLSDRFSAERPKGSFSTLEIQRTEQGDSAMYLCASSFGQARSYEQYFGPGTRLTVT.

Comment on this clonotype: A junction boundary mismatches the germline segment, possibly from a read error. This rearrangement joins TRBV14 to TRBJ2-1; 12 positions agree with TRBD2. Per germline, CDR1 SGHDN and CDR2 FVKESK. This CDR3 contains 16 residues. CDR3 nucleotides: TGTGCCAGCAGCCGACTAGCGGGAGCATCGTTAGGTGAGCAGCTCTTC. Encoded protein: CASSRLAGASLGEQLF. Variable domain in full (rest from reference TRBV14 and TRBJ2-1): EAGVTQFPSHSVIEKGQTVTLRCDPISGHDNLYWYRRVMGKEIKFLLHFVKESKQDESGMPNNRFLAERTGGTYSTLKVQPAELEDSGVYFCASSRLAGASLGEQLFGPGTRLTVL.

The chain combines TRBV27 with TRBJ2-1, with D possibly TRBD2 on 5 matching bases. Germline CDR1 reads MNHEY; CDR2 reads SMNVEV (reference sequence). The CDR3 runs to 16 residues. Trimming removed 2 bases at V and 4 bases at J, with 15 bases between. CDR3 in amino acids: CASSLMASPRYNEQFF. The DNA for the CDR3 is TGTGCCAGCAGTTTAATGGCTAGCCCTAGATACAATGAGCAGTTCTTC.

With respect to this clonotype: This may come from a read error, since a much larger clone is one base off. The V call is TRBV29-1, the J call TRBJ2-7; a possible D gene is TRBD2 (7 bases). The CDR3 has 11 residues. CDR1 and CDR2 from the germline V gene are SQVTM and ANQGSEA. In DNA form, the CDR3 reads TGCAGCGTTGACTGGGAGGGGGAGCAGTGCTTC. It codes for CSVDWEGEQCF.

This clonotype was counted many times. This chain uses TRBV6-2 or TRBV6-3 with TRBJ2-7, with D tentatively TRBD2 (6 bases). Trimming stripped 6 bases from V and 0 bases from J, with 15 bases between. Germline CDR1 reads MNHEY; CDR2 reads SVGEGT. This CDR3 spans 15 amino acids. CDR3 sequence (DNA): TGTGCCAGCAGCGCTATCGGGGGAACCTCCTACGAGCAGTACTTC. It encodes CASSAIGGTSYEQYF.

Only a few counts were recorded for this clonotype. This chain connects TRBV5-1 to TRBJ1-4, with D perhaps TRBD1 (5 bases). The V and J ends lost 0 bases and 13 bases respectively, with 16 bases between them. This CDR3 contains 14 residues. Germline V gene data show CDR1 as SGHRS and CDR2 as YFSETQ. CDR3 protein: CASSLALGTEGLFF. For the CDR3, the DNA is TGCGCCAGCAGCTTGGCGTTGGGGACGGAGGGACTGTTTTTT.

A few counts support this clonotype. The CDR3 spells CSVALADYNEQFF. In DNA, the CDR3 is TGCAGCGTTGCTCTAGCGGACTACAATGAGCAGTTCTTC. The V and J genes are TRBV29-1 and TRBJ2-1; 7 bases match TRBD2. V lost 4 bases and J lost 3; bases outside the gene matches: 3. The germline V gene has CDR1 SQVTM and CDR2 ANQGSEA. This CDR3 has 13 amino acids.

For this clonotype: No conserved phenylalanine or tryptophan is present at the end of the CDR3, so a read error is the likely explanation. This chain connects TRBV7-3 to TRBJ2-3; 7 bases agree with TRBD2. V was pared by 6 bases and J by 5 bases, with 5 bases of the junction left unmatched. Germline CDR1 and CDR2: SGHTA and FQGTGA. The CDR3 is made up of 13 amino acids. The CDR3 protein is CASSLGGRDTQYS. The CDR3 DNA reads TGTGCCAGCAGTTTAGGCGGGAGAGATACGCAGTATTCT.

This clonotype was observed at least ten times. The chain is built from TRBV20-1 and TRBJ2-3; no clear D. Trimming took 3 bases from V and 2 from J, leaving 9 bases between them. CDR1 and CDR2 from the germline V gene are DFQATT and SNEGSKA (reference sequence). CDR3 length equals 13 residues. The DNA for the CDR3 is TGCAGTGCTAGTCCCCGGAACACAGATACGCAGTATTTT. It is translated as CSASPRNTDTQYF.

Turning to this clonotype: Relative to the germline gene, one junction end is altered; a read error may explain this. The chain joins TRBV11-3 to TRBJ2-7; D remains unclear. Germline CDR1 is SGHNT and CDR2 is YENEEA. There are 14 residues in the CDR3. This CDR3 is CAGSTPVPFYEQYF. The CDR3 DNA sequence: TGTGCCGGCAGCACCCCAGTTCCGTTCTACGAGCAGTACTTC.

This clonotype was counted once. A much more abundant neighbour one base away suggests this may be a read error. The chain combines TRBV7-2 with TRBJ2-7; 7 positions match TRBD1. The J segment lost 9 bases and the V segment lost 5 bases, leaving 10 bases of the junction unmatched. The CDR3 is made up of 13 amino acids. The V gene's germline CDR1 is SGHTA and CDR2 FQGNSA. The DNA for the CDR3 is TGTGCCAGCAGCGGTTACAGGGGCAACGCGCAGTACTTC. It yields the protein CASSGYRGNAQYF.

V and J are TRBV13 and TRBJ2-2; D gene uncertain. This CDR3 contains 14 residues. CDR1 is PRHDT, CDR2 FYEKMQ, per germline (reference sequence). V lost 5 bases and J lost 4, with 11 bases in between. The CDR3 DNA follows: TGTGCCAGCAGCCCCCCCTACAGCACCGGGGAGCTGTTTTTT. It is translated as CASSPPYSTGELFF.

The chain uses TRBV7-3 and TRBJ1-1; 7 positions match TRBD1. The CDR3 is made up of 18 amino acids. Germline CDR1 is SGHTA and CDR2 is FQGTGA. Trimming took 2 bases from V and 0 from J; bases not matched to a gene: 12. CDR3 region: CASSLLRRRDRMNTEAFF. DNA of the CDR3: TGTGCCAGCAGCTTATTGAGGCGTCGGGACAGAATGAACACTGAAGCTTTCTTT. Together with reference TRBV7-3 and TRBJ1-1, the CDR3 gives the full variable domain: GAGVSQTPSNKVTEKGKYVELRCDPISGHTALYWYRQSLGQGPEFLIYFQGTGAADDSGLPNDRFFAVRPEGSVSTLKIQRTERGDSAVYLCASSLLRRRDRMNTEAFFGQGTRLTVV.

This clonotype was counted many times. This chain joins TRBV11-2 and TRBJ2-5, with TRBD1 as a possible D gene (5 bases). Looked up from germline, CDR1 is SGHAT and CDR2 is FQNNGV. The CDR3 is 15 residues long. The V end lost 5 bases, the J end lost 2 bases, and 15 bases lay between the germline ends. CDR3 protein: CASSRTPGSQETQYF. The DNA of the CDR3 is TGTGCCAGCAGCCGAACCCCAGGGTCTCAAGAGACCCAGTACTTC.